This T cell receptor beta chain was profiled in a study of blood T cell repertoires in COVID-19 (dated by TCRdb to 2019 to 2021). Looking at the study overall: Samples covering the acute and convalescent phases of COVID-19 were provided by collaborators in the United States, Italy and Spain. Samples were obtained from the ongoing ImmuneRACE study (first 160 participants) and from 1,254 subjects provided by 6 global collaborators. Where available, HLA class I and class II types were taken from metadata supplied by the sample provider and were not determined by assay-based typing. A de-identified subject ID, COVID-19 status, age in years and sex were almost always included in the sample metadata. The prospective study material was composed of cDNA or gDNA derived from T cells, B-cell-depleted T cells, or PBMCs. Subjects who had been exposed to COVID-19, were actively infected with it, or had recovered from it provided the deeply sampled blood TCRbeta repertoires that made up the dataset. The repertoires were released in a freely available public database intended as a resource for research on the immune response to SARS-CoV-2.

Enrolling through a virtual design, the prospective study's participants ranged in age from about 18 to 89 years and lived across 24 United States geographic areas. Cohort assignment in the prospective study relied on participant-reported clinical history from a screening survey and a study questionnaire. Exposed participants had been in contact with someone with a PCR-confirmed or clinician-diagnosed COVID-19 case within 2 weeks of study entry. In the prospective study, mobile phlebotomists collected whole blood, serum and a nasopharyngeal or oropharyngeal swab from each participant. Prospective study participants could optionally give additional blood draws and questionnaires over an approximately two-month period. Before DNA extraction, prospective study blood samples were shipped either frozen or at room temperature. What the work shows at the level of the full study, not this receptor alone: Clinical and demographic metadata were provided uncurated, with the amount varying by source and participant.

Comment on this clone: Its antigen remains undetermined. Compared with germline, one end of the junction differs, possibly owing to a read error.

The germline V gene gives CDR1 as MRHNA and CDR2 as SNTAGT. From the cysteine through the phenylalanine, the CDR3 covers 16 amino acids. Only CDR3 DNA remains: 48 bases, in frame from the first base. TCRbeta CDR3 regions were amplified from genomic DNA using the immunoSEQ Assay, a bias-controlled multiplex PCR. The study's processing was this. Within the assay, amplification of reference gene primers was used to estimate how many nucleated cells each sample contained. To quantify the absolute abundance of each unique TCRbeta CDR3 rearrangement, sequence reads were collapsed and filtered. For each sample, productive Simpson clonality was calculated as the square root of Simpson's diversity index over productive rearrangements. The source is immuneACCESS, and TCRdb retained only in-frame sequences with V and J called. Part of the clones is not carried over; for the studies checked, unresolved V genes explain less than half of this, and the remainder is unexplained. V, J and clone size reflect that table, while D and trimming were determined from the DNA. The sample records about 300,000 clones, 85% to 90% of which are singletons. Together, the top ten hold under 3% of the sample.

The TCR sequence derives from a woman aged 50 to 60 who had been exposed to COVID-19. The sequenced material came from PBMCs or T cells enriched from blood (not recorded which). The sequence joins TRBV6-4 to TRBJ1-6; a tentative D match to TRBD1 spans 6 bases. The CDR3 amino acid sequence is: CASIGLQGSHNSPLHF. At the DNA level, the sequence is TGTGCCAGCATTGGTCTACAGGGCTCCCATAATTCACCCCTCCACTTT.